The clone carrying this T cell receptor (beta chain) was counted a few times. This record belongs to a study of blood T cell repertoires in COVID-19. V dropped 2 bases and J dropped 5; count of bases not matched to a gene: 8. The germline CDR1 and CDR2 sequences are SGHDT and YYEEEE. This CDR3 comprises 17 residues. Living in 24 US areas, the participants were between roughly 18 and 95 years of age. Clones were read by immunoSEQ multiplex PCR, and TCRdb kept only the in-frame ones, dropping some. The table shows about 480,000 clones, with around 87% occurring only once. The genes are TRBV5-6 and TRBJ2-1, with TRBD2 identical over 12 bases. The specimen was PBMCs or T cells enriched from blood (not recorded which). The receptor comes from a woman between 40 and 55 years old who had recovered from COVID-19. The chain's CDR3 is CASSLFTTSGRHNEQFF. The CDR3 DNA sequence: TGTGCCAGCAGCTTATTTACTACTAGCGGGAGGCACAATGAGCAGTTCTTC.